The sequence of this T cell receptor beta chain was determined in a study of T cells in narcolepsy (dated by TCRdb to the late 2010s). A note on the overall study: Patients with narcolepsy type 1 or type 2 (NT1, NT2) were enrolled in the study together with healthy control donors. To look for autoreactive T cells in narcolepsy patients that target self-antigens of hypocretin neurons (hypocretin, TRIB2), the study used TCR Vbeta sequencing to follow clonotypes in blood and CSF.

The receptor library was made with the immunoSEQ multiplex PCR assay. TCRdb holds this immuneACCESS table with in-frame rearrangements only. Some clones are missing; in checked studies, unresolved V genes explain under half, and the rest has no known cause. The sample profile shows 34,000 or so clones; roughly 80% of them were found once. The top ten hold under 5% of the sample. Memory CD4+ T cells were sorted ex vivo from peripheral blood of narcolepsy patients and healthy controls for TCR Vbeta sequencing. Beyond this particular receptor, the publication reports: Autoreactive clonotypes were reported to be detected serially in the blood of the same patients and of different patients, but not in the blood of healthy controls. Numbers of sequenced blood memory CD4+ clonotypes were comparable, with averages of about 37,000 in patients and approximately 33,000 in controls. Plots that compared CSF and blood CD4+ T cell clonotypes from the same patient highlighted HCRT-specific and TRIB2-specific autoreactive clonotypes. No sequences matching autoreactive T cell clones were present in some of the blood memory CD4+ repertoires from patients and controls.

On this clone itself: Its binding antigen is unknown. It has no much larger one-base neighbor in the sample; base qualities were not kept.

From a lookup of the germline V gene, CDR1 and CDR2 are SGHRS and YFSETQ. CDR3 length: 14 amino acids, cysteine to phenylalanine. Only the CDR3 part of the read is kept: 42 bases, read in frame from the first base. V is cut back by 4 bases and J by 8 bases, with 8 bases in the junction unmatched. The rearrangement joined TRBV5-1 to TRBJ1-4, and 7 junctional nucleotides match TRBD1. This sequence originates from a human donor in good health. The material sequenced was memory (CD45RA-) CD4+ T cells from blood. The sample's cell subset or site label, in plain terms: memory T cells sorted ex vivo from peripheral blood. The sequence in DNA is TGCGCCAGCAGCCCCGACAGGGTCGGAGAAAAACTGTTTTTT. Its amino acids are CASSPDRVGEKLFF.